This passage covers 22 T cell receptor beta chains from one sample sequenced in a study of shared clonotypes between healthy human individuals (TCRdb year 2020). Receptor amplification or capture employed the immunoSEQ multiplex PCR assay. TCRdb took over this immuneACCESS table, retaining in-frame rearrangements with V and J assigned. Such tables are incomplete; in checked studies, under half of the missing clones stem from an unresolved V gene, and the remainder is unexplained. The sample includes about 2.3 million clones, with roughly 90% observed a single time. Of the sample, 0.3% to 0.4% is held by the ten largest clones. The specimen was naive CD4+ T cells from PBMCs. The intended sense of this specimen's cell subset or site label: CD45RA+ positively selected. The receptor source for this set is a man aged 18 to 30 in good health. Some clones in this sample may be carry-over from other donors' samples.

Note on this clone: The same CDR3 can be traced to other DNA sequences in this sample. The rearrangement links TRBV5-4 to TRBJ1-2; no firm D call. Trimming pared 0 bases from V and 4 bases from J, leaving 10 bases between. Germline CDR1 and CDR2: SGHNT and YYREEE (reference sequence). This CDR3 contains 14 residues. The CDR3 DNA reads TGTGCCAGCAGCTTGGGGCGGAGGGTCTATGGCTACACCTTC. Its protein product is CASSLGRRVYGYTF.

The rearrangement links TRBV7-9 to TRBJ2-2, with 12 bases that match TRBD2. The length of the CDR3 is 17 residues. Looked up from germline, CDR1 is SEHNR and CDR2 is FQNEAQ (reference sequence). After removal of 1 base from V and 7 bases from J, the junction contained 7 bases not matched to a gene. The CDR3 sequence is CASSLGGLAGSVGELFF. The CDR3 bases are TGTGCCAGCAGCTTAGGGGGACTAGCGGGTTCGGTCGGGGAGCTGTTTTTT.

V and J are TRBV7-8 and TRBJ2-1; 8 bases match TRBD1. Per germline, CDR1 SGHVS and CDR2 FQNEAQ. The CDR3 extends over 14 amino acids. V trimming: 5 bases; J trimming: 6 bases; junction bases outside the gene matches: 6. CDR3 DNA sequence: TGTGCCAGCAGCCCTATCACAGGGGGCAATGAGCAGTTCTTC. This encodes CASSPITGGNEQFF.

This chain connects TRBV4-2 to TRBJ2-1, with TRBD2 matching 7 bases. The CDR3 totals 18 residues. V gave up 1 base and J gave up 0 bases; unmatched junction bases: 9. CDR1 and CDR2 (germline): LGHNA, YNFKEQ. CDR3 bases: TGTGCCAGCAGCCAAGTCCCTCAAGCGGGGAGCTCCTACAATGAGCAGTTCTTC. Its translation is CASSQVPQAGSSYNEQFF.

This clone has just one count. The chain joins TRBV6-6 to TRBJ1-5; a possible D gene is TRBD1 (6 bases). Germline V gene lookup returns CDR1 MNHNY and CDR2 SVGAGI (reference sequence). The ends were cut back, 6 bases at V and 2 bases at J, with 11 bases in the middle. The length of the CDR3 is 14 residues. CDR3 sequence (DNA): TGTGCCAGCAGCTGGACAGTTGGCAATCAGCCCCAGCATTTT. Its protein product is CASSWTVGNQPQHF.

The J gene is TRBJ2-5, the V gene TRBV11-3, with D tentatively TRBD1 (6 bases). Germline CDR1 SGHNT, CDR2 YENEEA. This CDR3 contains 15 residues. Deletions cut 1 base from V and 4 bases from J, with 13 bases between. The CDR3 loop reads CASSLGLQGRETQYF. The CDR3 nucleotides read TGTGCCAGCAGCTTAGGTCTCCAGGGGAGAGAGACCCAGTACTTC.

The chain carries TRBV7-8 and TRBJ2-3, with 9 positions matching TRBD2. V shed 6 bases, J shed 0 bases, and the junction held 1 base outside the gene matches. The CDR3 is 14 amino acids. Germline lookup yields CDR1 SGHVS and CDR2 FQNEAQ. CDR3 DNA: TGTGCCAGCAGGACTAGCGGTAGCACAGATACGCAGTATTTT. This sequence encodes CASRTSGSTDTQYF.

The J gene is TRBJ1-2, the V gene TRBV2; tentative D call: TRBD1 (6 bases). Germline-derived CDR1 and CDR2 are SNHLY and FYNNEI. Between the trimmed V and J ends, which lost 4 bases and 7 bases, there was a span of 16 bases. The CDR3 loop spans 14 amino acids. The CDR3 reads CASSVGGQGSGYTF. CDR3 nucleotides: TGTGCCAGCAGTGTCGGGGGGCAAGGAAGTGGCTACACCTTC.

This chain links TRBV15 with TRBJ1-1; D uncertain. V lost 6 bases to trimming and J lost 5 bases, with 13 bases between them. From germline, CDR1 is LNHNV and CDR2 YYDKDF (reference sequence). This CDR3 is 13 amino acids long. The CDR3 spells CATSLGPGTEAFF. In nucleotides, the CDR3 is TGTGCCACCAGTCTAGGACCGGGGACTGAAGCTTTCTTT.

A single count supports this clone. The J gene is TRBJ1-5, the V gene TRBV6-9; 9 nucleotides match TRBD1. V was clipped by 9 bases and J by 3 bases; unmatched bases: 15. CDR3 size: 17 residues. Germline CDR1 is MNHGY and CDR2 is SVAAGI. The CDR3 here is CASPTPTRDRVNQPQHF. DNA for the CDR3: TGTGCCAGTCCAACACCGACGCGGGACAGGGTCAATCAGCCCCAGCATTTT.

This clone was seen a single time. This sequence joins TRBV19 and TRBJ2-6, with 8 bases aligning to TRBD1. CDR1 and CDR2 (germline): LNHDA, SQIVND (reference sequence). The CDR3 runs to 15 residues. V lost 9 bases, J lost 4 bases, and 8 bases stayed unmatched. The CDR3 DNA is TGTGCCAGCGCGAACCAGGGGGCCGGGGCCAACGTCCTGACTTTC. Its protein product is CASANQGAGANVLTF.

This chain joins TRBV28 and TRBJ1-2; TRBD1 might be the D (5 bases). V shed 1 base and J shed 8 bases, with 8 bases lying between them. The germline V gene encodes CDR1 MDHEN and CDR2 SYDVKM. This CDR3 has 12 residues. CDR3 sequence: CASSLYRFGYTF. The CDR3 DNA reads as TGTGCCAGCAGTTTATACAGGTTCGGCTACACCTTC.

In nucleotides, the CDR3 is TGTGCCAGCAGCCCCAGGGCCGGAGGGACTGAAGCTTTCTTT. Translation: CASSPRAGGTEAFF. The chain has TRBV7-2 and TRBJ1-1; perhaps TRBD1 as D (5 bases). Germline CDR1 SGHTA, CDR2 FQGNSA. CDR3 size: 14 residues. V was pared by 5 bases and J by 5 bases, with 15 bases between.

The chain carries TRBV4-1 and TRBJ1-5; 7 bases line up with TRBD1. Looked up from germline, CDR1 is MGHRA and CDR2 is YSYEKL. This CDR3 is 15 amino acids long. V lost 2 bases to trimming and J lost 7 bases; unmatched junction nucleotides: 8. The CDR3 region is CASSQPDRAGQPQHF. In DNA, the CDR3 is TGCGCCAGCAGCCAACCTGACAGGGCAGGCCAGCCCCAGCATTTT.

V is TRBV18 and J is TRBJ2-2, with no clear D. This CDR3 comprises 16 residues. The germline V gene has CDR1 KGHSH and CDR2 LQKENI. V was shortened by 4 bases and J by 0 bases, with 12 bases between the two germline ends. CDR3 loop: CASSLRQRTNTGELFF. In DNA, the CDR3 is TGTGCCAGCTCACTCCGACAAAGAACGAACACCGGGGAGCTGTTTTTT.

The chain recombines TRBV28 with TRBJ2-7; D could derive from TRBD1 or TRBD2 (6 bases each). This CDR3 contains 14 residues. V was trimmed by 1 base and J by 3 bases, leaving 10 bases between them. Germline V gene data show CDR1 as MDHEN and CDR2 as SYDVKM. The CDR3 DNA sequence: TGTGCCAGCAGTTTATTCAGGGGAGGCTACGAGCAGTACTTC. It is translated as CASSLFRGGYEQYF.

The DNA of the CDR3 is TGTGCCAGTAGTTTCCCCGCGGGACAGACGACGGGCTACACCTTC. Amino acids: CASSFPAGQTTGYTF. This chain uses TRBV19 with TRBJ1-2; TRBD1 matches 7 bases. The CDR3 totals 15 residues. CDR1 LNHDA and CDR2 SQIVND come from the germline V gene (reference sequence). V shed 5 bases and J 8 bases; nucleotides not matched to a gene: 14.

This clone was found once. This rearrangement joins TRBV5-4 to TRBJ2-5; 8 nucleotides align to TRBD1. This CDR3 spans 14 amino acids. The trim removed 1 base at V and 5 bases at J, leaving 4 bases unmatched. Looked up from germline, CDR1 is SGHNT and CDR2 is YYREEE (reference sequence). The CDR3 DNA follows: TGTGCCAGCAGCTTGTTTACAGGGGGGGAGACCCAGTACTTC. This gives the protein CASSLFTGGETQYF.

CDR3 coding DNA: TGCGCCAGCAGCCAAGAGCTGGGGGCGGGCACTGAAGCTTTCTTT. It is translated as CASSQELGAGTEAFF. The chain has TRBV4-3 and TRBJ1-1; D possibly corresponds to TRBD1 (6 bases). CDR1 is LGHNA, CDR2 YSLEER, per germline. The V gene lost 0 bases and the J gene lost 4 bases, with 12 bases spanning the gap. The CDR3 is 15 amino acids.

The rearrangement uses TRBV2 and TRBJ2-7; 8 bases align to TRBD1. CDR3 length: 12 amino acids. V was clipped by 6 bases and J by 6 bases; unmatched bases: 4. The germline V gene encodes CDR1 SNHLY and CDR2 FYNNEI. CDR3 sequence reads: CASRDRDSEQYF. The CDR3 nucleotides read TGTGCCAGCAGGGACAGGGACTCCGAGCAGTACTTC. The full variable domain, rest sourced from reference TRBV2 and TRBJ2-7, is EPEVTQTPSHQVTQMGQEVILRCVPISNHLYFYWYRQILGQKVEFLVSFYNNEISEKSEIFDDQFSVERPDGSNFTLKIRSTKLEDSAMYFCASRDRDSEQYFGPGTRLTVT.

The sample holds a few counts of this clone. This sequence joins TRBV30 and TRBJ1-1; no firm D call. The V end lost 0 bases, the J end lost 1 base, and 9 bases lay between the germline ends. The CDR3 covers 14 residues. Germline assignment: CDR1 GTSNPN and CDR2 SVGIG (reference sequence). The CDR3 protein is CAWSVVRWNTEAFF. The CDR3 nucleotides read TGTGCCTGGAGTGTTGTACGGTGGAACACTGAAGCTTTCTTT.

CDR3 sequence: CASSWLAGGETQYF. CDR3 nucleotide sequence: TGTGCCAGCAGTTGGCTAGCGGGAGGCGAGACCCAGTACTTC. This chain connects TRBV7-2 to TRBJ2-5; 11 bases line up with TRBD2. This CDR3 contains 14 residues. Per the germline V gene, CDR1 is SGHTA and CDR2 is FQGNSA. V shed 6 bases, J shed 5 bases, and the junction held 5 bases outside the gene matches.